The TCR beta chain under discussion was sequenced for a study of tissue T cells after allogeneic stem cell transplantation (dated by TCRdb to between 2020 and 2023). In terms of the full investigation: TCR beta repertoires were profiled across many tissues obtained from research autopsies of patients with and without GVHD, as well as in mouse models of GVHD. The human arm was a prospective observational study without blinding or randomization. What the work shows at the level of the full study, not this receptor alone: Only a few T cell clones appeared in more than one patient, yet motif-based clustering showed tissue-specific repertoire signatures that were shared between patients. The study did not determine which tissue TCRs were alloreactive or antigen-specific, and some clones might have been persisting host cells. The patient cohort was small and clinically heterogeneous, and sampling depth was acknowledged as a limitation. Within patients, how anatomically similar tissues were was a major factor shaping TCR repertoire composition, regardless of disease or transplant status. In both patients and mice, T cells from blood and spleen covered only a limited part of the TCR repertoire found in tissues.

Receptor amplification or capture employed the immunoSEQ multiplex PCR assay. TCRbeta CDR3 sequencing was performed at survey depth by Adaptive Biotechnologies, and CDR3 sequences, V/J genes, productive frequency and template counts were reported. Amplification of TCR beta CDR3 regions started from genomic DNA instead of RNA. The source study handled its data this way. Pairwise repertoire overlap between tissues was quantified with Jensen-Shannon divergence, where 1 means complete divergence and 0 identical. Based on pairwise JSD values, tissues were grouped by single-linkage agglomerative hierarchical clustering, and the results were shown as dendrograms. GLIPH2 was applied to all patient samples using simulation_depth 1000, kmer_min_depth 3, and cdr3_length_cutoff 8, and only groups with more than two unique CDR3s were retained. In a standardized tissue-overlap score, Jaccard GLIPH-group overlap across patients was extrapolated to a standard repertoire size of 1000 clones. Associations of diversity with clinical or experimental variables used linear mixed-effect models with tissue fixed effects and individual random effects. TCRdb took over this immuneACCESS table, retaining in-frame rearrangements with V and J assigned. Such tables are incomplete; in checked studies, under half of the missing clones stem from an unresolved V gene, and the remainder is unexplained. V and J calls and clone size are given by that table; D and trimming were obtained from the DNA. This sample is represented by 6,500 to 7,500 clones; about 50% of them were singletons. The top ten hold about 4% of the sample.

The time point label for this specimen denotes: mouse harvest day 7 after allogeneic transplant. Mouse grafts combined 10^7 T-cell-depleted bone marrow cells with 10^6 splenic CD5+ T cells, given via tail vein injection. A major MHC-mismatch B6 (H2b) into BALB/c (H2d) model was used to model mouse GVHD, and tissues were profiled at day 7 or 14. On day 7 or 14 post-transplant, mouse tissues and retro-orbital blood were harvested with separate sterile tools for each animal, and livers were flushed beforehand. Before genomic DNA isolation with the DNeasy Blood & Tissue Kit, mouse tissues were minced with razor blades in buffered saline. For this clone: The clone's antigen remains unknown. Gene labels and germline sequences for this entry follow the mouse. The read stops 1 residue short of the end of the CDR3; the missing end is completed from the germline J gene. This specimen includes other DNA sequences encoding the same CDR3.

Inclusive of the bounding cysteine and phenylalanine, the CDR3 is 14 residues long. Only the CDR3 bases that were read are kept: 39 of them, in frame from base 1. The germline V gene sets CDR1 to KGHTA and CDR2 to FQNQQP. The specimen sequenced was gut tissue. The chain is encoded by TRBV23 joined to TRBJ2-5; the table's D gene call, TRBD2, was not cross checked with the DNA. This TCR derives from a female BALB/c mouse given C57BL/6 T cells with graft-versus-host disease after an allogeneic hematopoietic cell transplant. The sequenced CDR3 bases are TGCTCCAGCAGTCAATCTGGGGGCCAAGACACCCAGTAC. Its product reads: CSSSQSGGQDTQY. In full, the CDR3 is CSSSQSGGQDTQYF.